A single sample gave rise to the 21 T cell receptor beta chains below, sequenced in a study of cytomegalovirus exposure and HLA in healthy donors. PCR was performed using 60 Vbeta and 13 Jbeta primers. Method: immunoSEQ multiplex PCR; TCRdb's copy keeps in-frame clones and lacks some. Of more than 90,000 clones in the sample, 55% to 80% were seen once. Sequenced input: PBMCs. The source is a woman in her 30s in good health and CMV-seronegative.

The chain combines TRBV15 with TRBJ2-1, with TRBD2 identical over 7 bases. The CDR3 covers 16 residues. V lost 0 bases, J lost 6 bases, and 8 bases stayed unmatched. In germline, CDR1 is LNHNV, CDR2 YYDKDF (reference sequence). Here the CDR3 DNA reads TGTGCCACCAGCAGAGATCGCGGGGGAAGGGTCAATGAGCAGTTCTTC. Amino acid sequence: CATSRDRGGRVNEQFF.

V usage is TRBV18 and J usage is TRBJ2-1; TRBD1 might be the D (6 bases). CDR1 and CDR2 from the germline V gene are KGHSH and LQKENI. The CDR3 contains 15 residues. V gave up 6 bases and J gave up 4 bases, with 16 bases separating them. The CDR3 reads CASSETGLLYNEQFF. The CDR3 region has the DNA TGTGCCAGCTCGGAGACAGGTCTCTTATACAATGAGCAGTTCTTC.

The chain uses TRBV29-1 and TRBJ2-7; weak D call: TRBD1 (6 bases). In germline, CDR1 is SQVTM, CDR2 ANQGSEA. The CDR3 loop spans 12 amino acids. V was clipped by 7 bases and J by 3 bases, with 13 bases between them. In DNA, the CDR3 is TGCAGCGGCGGACAGCCGGGCTACGAGCAGTACTTC. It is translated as CSGGQPGYEQYF.

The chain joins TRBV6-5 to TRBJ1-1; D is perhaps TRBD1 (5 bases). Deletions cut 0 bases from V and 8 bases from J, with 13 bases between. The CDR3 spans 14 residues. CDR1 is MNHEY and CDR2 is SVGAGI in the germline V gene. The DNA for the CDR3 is TGTGCCAGCAGTTACTCGACCCTCAGGACAGAAGCTTTCTTT. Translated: CASSYSTLRTEAFF.

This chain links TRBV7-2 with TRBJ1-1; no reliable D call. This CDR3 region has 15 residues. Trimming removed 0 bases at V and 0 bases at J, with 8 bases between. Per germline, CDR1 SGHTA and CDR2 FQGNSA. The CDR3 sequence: CASSLAEAMNTEAFF. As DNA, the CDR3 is TGTGCCAGCAGCTTAGCGGAGGCCATGAACACTGAAGCTTTCTTT.

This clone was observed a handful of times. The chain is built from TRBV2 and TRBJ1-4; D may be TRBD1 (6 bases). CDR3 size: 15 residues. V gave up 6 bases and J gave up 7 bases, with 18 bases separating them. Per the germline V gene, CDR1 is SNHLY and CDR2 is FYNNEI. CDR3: CASSQPGGASEKLFF. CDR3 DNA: TGTGCCAGCAGCCAACCGGGGGGCGCTTCTGAAAAACTGTTTTTT.

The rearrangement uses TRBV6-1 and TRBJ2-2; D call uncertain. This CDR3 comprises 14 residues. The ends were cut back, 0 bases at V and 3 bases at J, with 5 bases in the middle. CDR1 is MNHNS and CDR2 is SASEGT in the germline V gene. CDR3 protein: CASSEAPDTGELFF. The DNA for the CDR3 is TGTGCCAGCAGTGAAGCTCCAGACACCGGGGAGCTGTTTTTT.

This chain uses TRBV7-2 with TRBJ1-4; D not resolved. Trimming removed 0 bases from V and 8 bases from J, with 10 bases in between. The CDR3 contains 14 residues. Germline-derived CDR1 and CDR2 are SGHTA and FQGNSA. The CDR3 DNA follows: TGTGCCAGCAGCTTAGCTGGAGGAATAGAAAAACTGTTTTTT. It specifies CASSLAGGIEKLFF.

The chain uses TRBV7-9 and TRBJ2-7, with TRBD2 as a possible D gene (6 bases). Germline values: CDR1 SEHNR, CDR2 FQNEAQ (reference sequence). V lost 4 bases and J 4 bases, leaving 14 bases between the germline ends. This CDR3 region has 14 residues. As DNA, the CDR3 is TGTGCCAGCAGCTATGTGGGGGACTGGTACGAGCAGTACTTC. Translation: CASSYVGDWYEQYF.

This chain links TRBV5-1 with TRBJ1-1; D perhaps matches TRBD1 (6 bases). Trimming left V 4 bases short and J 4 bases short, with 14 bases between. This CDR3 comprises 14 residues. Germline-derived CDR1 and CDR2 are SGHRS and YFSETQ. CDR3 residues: CASSAGTLGTEAFF. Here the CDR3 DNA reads TGCGCCAGCAGCGCCGGGACACTGGGCACTGAAGCTTTCTTT. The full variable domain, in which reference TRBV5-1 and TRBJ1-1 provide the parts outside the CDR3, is KAGVTQTPRYLIKTRGQQVTLSCSPISGHRSVSWYQQTPGQGLQFLFEYFSETQRNKGNFPGRFSGRQFSNSRSEMNVSTLELGDSALYLCASSAGTLGTEAFFGQGTRLTVV.

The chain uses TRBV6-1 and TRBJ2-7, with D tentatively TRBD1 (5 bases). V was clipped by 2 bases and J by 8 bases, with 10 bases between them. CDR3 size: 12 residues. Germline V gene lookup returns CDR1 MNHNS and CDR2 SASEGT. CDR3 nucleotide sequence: TGTGCCAGCAGTGAAAAAACAGGACAGCAGTACTTC. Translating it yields CASSEKTGQQYF.

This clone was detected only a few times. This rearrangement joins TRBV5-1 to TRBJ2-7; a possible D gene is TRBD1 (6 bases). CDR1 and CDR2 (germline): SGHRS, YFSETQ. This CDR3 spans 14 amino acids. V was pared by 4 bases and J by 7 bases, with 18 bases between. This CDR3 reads CASSVGAPRGEQYF. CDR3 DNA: TGCGCCAGCAGCGTTGGGGCCCCCAGGGGAGAGCAGTACTTC. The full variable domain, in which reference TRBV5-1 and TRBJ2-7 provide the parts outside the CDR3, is KAGVTQTPRYLIKTRGQQVTLSCSPISGHRSVSWYQQTPGQGLQFLFEYFSETQRNKGNFPGRFSGRQFSNSRSEMNVSTLELGDSALYLCASSVGAPRGEQYFGPGTRLTVT.

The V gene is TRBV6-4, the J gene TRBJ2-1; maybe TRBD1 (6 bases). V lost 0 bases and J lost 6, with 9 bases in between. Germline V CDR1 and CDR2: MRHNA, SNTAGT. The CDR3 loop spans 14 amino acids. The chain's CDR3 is CASSDSGRGNEQFF. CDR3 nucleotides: TGTGCCAGCAGTGACTCGGGCAGGGGCAATGAGCAGTTCTTC.

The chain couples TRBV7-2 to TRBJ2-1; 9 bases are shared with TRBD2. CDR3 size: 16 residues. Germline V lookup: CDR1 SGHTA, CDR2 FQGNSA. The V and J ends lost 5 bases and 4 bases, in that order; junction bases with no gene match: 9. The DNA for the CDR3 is TGTGCCAGCAGCCCAGAGGGGACTAGCCCTTACAATGAGCAGTTCTTC. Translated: CASSPEGTSPYNEQFF.

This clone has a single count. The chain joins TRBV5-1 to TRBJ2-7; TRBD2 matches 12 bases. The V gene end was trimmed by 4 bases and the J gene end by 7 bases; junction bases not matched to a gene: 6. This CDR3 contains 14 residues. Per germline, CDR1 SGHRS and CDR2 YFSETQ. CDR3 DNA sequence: TGCGCCAGCAGCGTGACTAGCGGGAGCGGTGAGCAGTACTTC. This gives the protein CASSVTSGSGEQYF.

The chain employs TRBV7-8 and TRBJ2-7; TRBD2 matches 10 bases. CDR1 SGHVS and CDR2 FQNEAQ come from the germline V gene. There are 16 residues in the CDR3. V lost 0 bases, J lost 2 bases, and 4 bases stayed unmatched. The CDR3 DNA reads TGTGCCAGCAGCTTAGCCGGGACTAGCGCTCCCTACGAGCAGTACTTC. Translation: CASSLAGTSAPYEQYF.

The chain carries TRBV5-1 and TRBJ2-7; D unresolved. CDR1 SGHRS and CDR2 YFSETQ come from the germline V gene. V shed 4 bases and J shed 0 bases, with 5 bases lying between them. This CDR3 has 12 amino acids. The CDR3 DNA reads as TGCGCCAGCAGCAGAGACTCCTACGAGCAGTACTTC. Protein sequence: CASSRDSYEQYF. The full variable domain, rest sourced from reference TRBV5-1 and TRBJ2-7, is KAGVTQTPRYLIKTRGQQVTLSCSPISGHRSVSWYQQTPGQGLQFLFEYFSETQRNKGNFPGRFSGRQFSNSRSEMNVSTLELGDSALYLCASSRDSYEQYFGPGTRLTVT.

The CDR3 coding sequence is TGTGCCAGCAGCTTAGCCAGGGCTACAGATACGCAGTATTTT. This encodes CASSLARATDTQYF. This sequence joins TRBV7-2 and TRBJ2-3, with D tentatively TRBD1 (5 bases). The CDR3 covers 14 residues. Germline V gives CDR1 SGHTA, CDR2 FQGNSA. V was shortened by 0 bases and J by 3 bases, with 7 bases between the two germline ends.

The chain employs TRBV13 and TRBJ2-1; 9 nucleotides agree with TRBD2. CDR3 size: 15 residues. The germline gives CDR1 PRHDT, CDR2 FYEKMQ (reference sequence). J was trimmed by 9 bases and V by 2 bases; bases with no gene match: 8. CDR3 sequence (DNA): TGTGCCAGCAGCTTATCGGCGGGAGGGCCTGGTGAGCAGTTCTTC. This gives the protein CASSLSAGGPGEQFF.

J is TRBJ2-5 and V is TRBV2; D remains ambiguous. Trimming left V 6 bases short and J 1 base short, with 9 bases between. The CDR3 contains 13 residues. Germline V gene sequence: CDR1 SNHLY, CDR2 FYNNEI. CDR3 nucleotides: TGTGCCAGCAGGGAGACCCTCCAAGAGACCCAGTACTTC. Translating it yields CASRETLQETQYF. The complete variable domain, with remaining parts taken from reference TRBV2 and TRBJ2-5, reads EPEVTQTPSHQVTQMGQEVILRCVPISNHLYFYWYRQILGQKVEFLVSFYNNEISEKSEIFDDQFSVERPDGSNFTLKIRSTKLEDSAMYFCASRETLQETQYFGPGTRLLVL.

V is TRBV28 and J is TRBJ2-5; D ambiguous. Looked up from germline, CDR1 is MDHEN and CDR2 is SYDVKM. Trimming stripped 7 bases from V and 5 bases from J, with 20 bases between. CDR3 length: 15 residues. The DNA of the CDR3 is TGTGCCAGCACCCCTCCAGGCAGGCTAAGGGAGACCCAGTACTTC. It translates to CASTPPGRLRETQYF.